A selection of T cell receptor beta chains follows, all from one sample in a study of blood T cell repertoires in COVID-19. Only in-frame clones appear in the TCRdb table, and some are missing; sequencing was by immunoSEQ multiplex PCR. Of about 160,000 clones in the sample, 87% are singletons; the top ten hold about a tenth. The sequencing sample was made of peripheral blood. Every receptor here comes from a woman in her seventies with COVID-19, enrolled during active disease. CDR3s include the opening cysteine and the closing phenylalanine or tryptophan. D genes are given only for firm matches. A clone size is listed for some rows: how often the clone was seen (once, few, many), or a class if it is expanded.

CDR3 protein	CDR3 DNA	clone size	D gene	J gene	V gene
CAWSSRGVSDTQYF	TGTGCCTGGAGCAGCAGGGGGGTCTCGGATACGCAGTATTTT	.	.	TRBJ2-3	TRBV30
CASSEAWSSGANVLTF	TGTGCCAGCAGTGAAGCGTGGAGCTCTGGGGCCAACGTCCTGACTTTC	.	.	TRBJ2-6	TRBV2
CASEQGQETQYF	TGTGCCAGCGAACAGGGACAAGAGACCCAGTACTTC	.	.	TRBJ2-5	TRBV2
CASSPPPGTQYF	TGTGCCAGCTCACCCCCGCCAGGGACCCAGTACTTC	.	.	TRBJ2-5	TRBV18
CASSVSGTGVTDTQYF	TGTGCCAGCAGCGTCTCCGGGACAGGGGTGACAGATACGCAGTATTTT	.	TRBD1	TRBJ2-3	TRBV9
CASGQVVETQYF	TGTGCCAGCGGACAGGTGGTAGAGACCCAGTACTTC	.	TRBD1	TRBJ2-5	TRBV28
CASSLSGGGSYEQYF	TGTGCCAGCAGTCTTAGCGGGGGTGGCTCCTACGAGCAGTACTTC	once	TRBD2	TRBJ2-7	TRBV2
CASSRDKSTDTQYF	TGTGCCAGCAGTCGGGACAAGAGCACAGATACGCAGTATTTT	.	.	TRBJ2-3	TRBV2
CASSPMEDSPLHF	TGTGCCAGTAGTCCCATGGAGGATTCACCCCTCCACTTT	.	.	TRBJ1-6	TRBV19
CASSVGGGPRAFF	TGTGCCAGCAGCGTAGGGGGAGGGCCGCGAGCTTTCTTT	few	.	TRBJ1-1	TRBV9
CASSFKGASSPLHF	TGTGCCAGCAGCTTTAAGGGGGCCAGTTCACCCCTCCACTTT	few	TRBD1	TRBJ1-6	TRBV7-2
CASSSWDREYDEQYF	TGTGCCAGCAGCTCGTGGGACAGGGAATACGACGAGCAGTACTTC	.	TRBD1	TRBJ2-7	TRBV7-9
CASSPTGKSSTNEKLFF	TGTGCCAGCAGTCCTACGGGGAAGTCCTCAACTAATGAAAAACTGTTTTTT	once	.	TRBJ1-4	TRBV28
CASSIGARGRTEAFF	TGTGCCAGTAGTATAGGGGCCAGGGGAAGAACTGAAGCTTTCTTT	.	.	TRBJ1-1	TRBV19
CASSQTGTGSQPQHF	TGCGCCAGCAGCCAGACCGGGACAGGGAGTCAGCCCCAGCATTTT	.	TRBD1	TRBJ1-5	TRBV4-1
CSTQRNTEAFF	TGCAGTACGCAGCGGAACACTGAAGCTTTCTTT	once	.	TRBJ1-1	TRBV20-1
CASRTSGGANEQFF	TGCGCCAGCAGGACTAGCGGGGGGGCCAATGAGCAGTTCTTC	.	TRBD2	TRBJ2-1	TRBV5-1
CASSPGGGVYNEQFF	TGTGCCAGCTCACCAGGCGGGGGGGTCTACAATGAGCAGTTCTTC	.	TRBD2	TRBJ2-1	TRBV18
CASSPGGRVGYTF	TGTGCCAGCAGCCCGGGCGGCAGGGTAGGCTACACCTTC	.	.	TRBJ1-2	TRBV5-8
CASSLNPGDTEAFF	TGTGCCAGCTCACTAAACCCGGGGGACACTGAAGCTTTCTTT	.	.	TRBJ1-1	TRBV18
CASSVLGGPANSPLHF	TGTGCCAGCAGTGTTTTGGGGGGGCCCGCAAATTCACCCCTCCACTTT	.	.	TRBJ1-6	TRBV6-1
CASMEVDGNTIYF	TGTGCCAGCATGGAGGTGGACGGAAACACCATATATTTT	.	.	TRBJ1-3	TRBV6-5
CASSDRGVRTEAFF	TGTGCCAGCAGTGACAGGGGAGTCCGCACTGAAGCTTTCTTT	few	.	TRBJ1-1	TRBV6-1
CASSGTGDNIQYF	TGTGCCAGCAGCGGGACAGGGGATAACATTCAGTACTTC	.	TRBD1	TRBJ2-4	TRBV28
CAISDPWGQYYEQYF	TGTGCCATCAGTGACCCGTGGGGACAGTACTACGAGCAGTACTTC	.	TRBD1	TRBJ2-7	TRBV10-3
CASSLRLAGGRNEQFF	TGTGCCAGCAGCTTGAGGTTAGCGGGGGGGCGGAATGAGCAGTTCTTC	.	TRBD2	TRBJ2-1	TRBV5-4
CASSPGQFKRGNSPLHF	TGTGCCAGCAGCCCAGGACAGTTTAAAAGGGGCAATTCACCCCTCCACTTT	.	.	TRBJ1-6	TRBV7-9
CSASLGREAFF	TGCAGTGCTAGTTTGGGGAGAGAAGCTTTCTTT	few	.	TRBJ1-1	TRBV20-1
CASSQEGQGLSEQYF	TGCGCCAGCAGCCAGGAGGGACAGGGGCTTTCTGAGCAGTACTTC	.	TRBD1	TRBJ2-7	TRBV4-1
CASSLEGMNYGYTF	TGCGCCAGCAGCTTGGAGGGGATGAACTATGGCTACACCTTC	few	.	TRBJ1-2	TRBV5-1
CASSGARGPQETQYF	TGTGCCAGCAGCGGCGCCAGGGGCCCACAAGAGACCCAGTACTTC	.	.	TRBJ2-5	TRBV5-6
CASSDSGTGDSGYTF	TGTGCCAGCAGTGACTCGGGGACAGGGGATTCTGGCTACACCTTC	.	TRBD1	TRBJ1-2	TRBV6-4
CASSSPGDYGYTF	TGTGCCAGCAGCTCACCCGGGGACTATGGCTACACCTTC	few	.	TRBJ1-2	TRBV11-2
CASRAQDRVGGYTF	TGTGCCAGCAGGGCACAGGACAGGGTGGGCGGCTACACCTTC	few	TRBD1	TRBJ1-2	TRBV27
CASSQDRGTGGIESNQPQHF	TGTGCCAGCAGCCAAGATCGGGGGACAGGGGGAATAGAAAGCAATCAGCCCCAGCATTTT	.	TRBD1	TRBJ1-5	TRBV3-1/TRBV3-2
CASSARGSYNEQFF	TGTGCCAGCAGCGCGCGGGGGTCCTACAATGAGCAGTTCTTC	.	TRBD2	TRBJ2-1	TRBV9
CASSHPGRRLAGGYNEQFF	TGTGCCAGCAGCCACCCGGGGCGTCGACTAGCGGGGGGGTACAATGAGCAGTTCTTC	.	TRBD2	TRBJ2-1	TRBV7-9
CASSPYSGTSMDTQYF	TGTGCCAGCAGCCCCTACTCCGGGACTAGCATGGATACGCAGTATTTT	once	TRBD2	TRBJ2-3	TRBV5-4
CASSGMGSTEAFF	TGTGCCAGCAGTGGGATGGGGAGCACTGAAGCTTTCTTT	.	.	TRBJ1-1	TRBV2
CASSVTGPHYGYTF	TGTGCCAGCAGTGTGACAGGGCCCCACTATGGCTACACCTTC	.	TRBD1	TRBJ1-2	TRBV28
CASSLDSKNIQYF	TGTGCCAGCAGTTTGGACTCAAAAAACATTCAGTACTTC	.	.	TRBJ2-4	TRBV28
CASSRQGITDTQYF	TGCGCCAGCAGTCGGCAGGGGATCACAGATACGCAGTATTTT	.	.	TRBJ2-3	TRBV5-1
CASGTPLSWEQYF	TGTGCCAGCGGGACTCCCCTAAGCTGGGAGCAGTACTTC	.	.	TRBJ2-7	TRBV28
CASSRTGWRNTEAFF	TGTGCCAGCTCGCGGACAGGGTGGAGGAACACTGAAGCTTTCTTT	.	.	TRBJ1-1	TRBV21-1
CSVTVAGAGELFF	TGCAGCGTTACGGTAGCGGGGGCCGGGGAGCTGTTTTTT	.	TRBD2	TRBJ2-2	TRBV29-1
CASSPQRAGANVLTF	TGTGCCAGCAGCCCACAGAGGGCTGGGGCCAACGTCCTGACTTTC	.	.	TRBJ2-6	TRBV7-3
CASSPGLADTDTQYF	TGTGCCAGCAGCCCCGGACTAGCGGACACAGATACGCAGTATTTT	.	TRBD2	TRBJ2-3	TRBV5-6
CASSLKTGAVEQFF	TGTGCCAGCAGCTTGAAGACAGGGGCGGTTGAGCAGTTCTTC	.	TRBD1	TRBJ2-1	TRBV5-4
CASSGRDRVSYEQYF	TGTGCCAGCAGTGGCCGGGACAGGGTATCCTACGAGCAGTACTTC	.	TRBD1	TRBJ2-7	TRBV6-6
CASSLDFTHEQYF	TGTGCCAGCAGCTTAGATTTCACTCACGAGCAGTACTTC	.	.	TRBJ2-7	TRBV5-5
CAITPGRDFGEKLFF	TGTGCCATCACCCCAGGCCGGGACTTTGGTGAAAAACTGTTTTTT	few	.	TRBJ1-4	TRBV28
CASSLVLAGGHRETQYF	TGCGCCAGCAGCTTGGTGCTAGCGGGGGGGCATCGAGAGACCCAGTACTTC	.	TRBD2	TRBJ2-5	TRBV5-1
CASSSTGDYGYTF	TGTGCCAGCAGCTCGACAGGGGACTATGGCTACACCTTC	.	TRBD1	TRBJ1-2	TRBV5-4
CASRMAGGNTGELFF	TGTGCCAGCCGCATGGCGGGGGGGAACACCGGGGAGCTGTTTTTT	.	TRBD2	TRBJ2-2	TRBV7-3
CASGGTNYGYTF	TGTGCCAGCGGAGGGACTAACTATGGCTACACCTTC	.	.	TRBJ1-2	TRBV28
CSVETQINEQFF	TGCAGCGTTGAGACACAGATCAATGAGCAGTTCTTC	.	.	TRBJ2-1	TRBV29-1
CASSRTGGNSPLHF	TGTGCCAGCTCAAGGACAGGGGGGAATTCACCCCTCCACTTT	once	TRBD1	TRBJ1-6	TRBV19
CASSPRAQGRKTQYF	TGTGCCAGCAGCCCCAGGGCGCAGGGTCGAAAGACCCAGTACTTC	.	.	TRBJ2-5	TRBV11-1
CASSQEGAASEKLFF	TGTGCCAGCAGCCAAGAGGGGGCGGCGAGTGAAAAACTGTTTTTT	.	.	TRBJ1-4	TRBV14